A single T cell receptor (beta chain) is shown here with its context. V was clipped by 3 bases and J by 4 bases, with 15 bases between them. Germline V gives CDR1 LGHDT, CDR2 YNNKEL (reference sequence). The CDR3 consists of 15 residues. Method: immunoSEQ multiplex PCR; TCRdb's copy keeps in-frame clones and lacks some. The table shows roughly 59,000 clones, with around three quarters occurring only once. The sample originates from a study of T cells in tumors after PD-1 blockade. Across the whole study: No patient had prior checkpoint blockade, systemic immunosuppression, or radiotherapy within 4 weeks. Each patient got pembrolizumab 200 mg every 3 weeks or cemiplimab 350 mg every 2 weeks. During anti-PD-1 treatment, some patients continued daily vismodegib 150 mg.

Here the sequenced sample was PBMCs, taken before anti-PD-1 treatment. The V call is TRBV3-1 (or the pseudogene TRBV3-2), the J call TRBJ1-2, with D perhaps TRBD1 (5 bases). The TCR comes from a human donor with basal cell carcinoma. The CDR3 sequence: CASSHSPGTIYGYTF. Here the CDR3 DNA reads TGTGCCAGCAGCCACTCCCCGGGGACGATCTATGGCTACACCTTC.